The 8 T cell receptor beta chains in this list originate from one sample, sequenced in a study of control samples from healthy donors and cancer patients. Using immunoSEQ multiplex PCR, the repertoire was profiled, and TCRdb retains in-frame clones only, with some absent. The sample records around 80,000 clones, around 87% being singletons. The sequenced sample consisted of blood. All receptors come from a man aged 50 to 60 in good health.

CDR3 region: CATVGGAGNEQFF. DNA for the CDR3: TGTGCCACCGTAGGGGGCGCGGGCAATGAGCAGTTCTTC. The chain uses TRBV24-1 and TRBJ2-1, with 7 bases that match TRBD1. Germline V gene data show CDR1 as KGHDR and CDR2 as SFDVKD. CDR3 length: 13 residues. V shed 9 bases, J shed 6 bases, and the junction held 7 bases outside the gene matches.

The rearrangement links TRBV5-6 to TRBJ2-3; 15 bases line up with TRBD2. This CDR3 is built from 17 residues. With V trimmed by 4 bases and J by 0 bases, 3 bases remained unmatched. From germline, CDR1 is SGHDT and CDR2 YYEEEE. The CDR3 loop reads CASSRTSGGDSTDTQYF. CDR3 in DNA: TGTGCCAGCAGCAGGACTAGCGGGGGGGACAGCACAGATACGCAGTATTTT.

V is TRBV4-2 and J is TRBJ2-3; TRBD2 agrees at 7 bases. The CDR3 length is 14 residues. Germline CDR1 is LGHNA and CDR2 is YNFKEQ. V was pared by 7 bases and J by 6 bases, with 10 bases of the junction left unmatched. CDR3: CASTPAGVSDTQYF. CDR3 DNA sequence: TGTGCCAGCACCCCCGCGGGAGTCTCGGATACGCAGTATTTT.

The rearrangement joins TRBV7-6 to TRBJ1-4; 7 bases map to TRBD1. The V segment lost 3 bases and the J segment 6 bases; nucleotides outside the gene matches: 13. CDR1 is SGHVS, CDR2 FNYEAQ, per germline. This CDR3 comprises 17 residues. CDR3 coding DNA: TGTGCCAGCAGCTTGCAGGGGGGGTCAGTAGTGTATGAAAAACTGTTTTTT. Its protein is CASSLQGGSVVYEKLFF. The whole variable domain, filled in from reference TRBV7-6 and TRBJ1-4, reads GAGVSQSPRYKVTKRGQDVALRCDPISGHVSLYWYRQALGQGPEFLTYFNYEAQQDKSGLPNDRFSAERPEGSISTLTIQRTEQRDSAMYRCASSLQGGSVVYEKLFFGSGTQLSVL.

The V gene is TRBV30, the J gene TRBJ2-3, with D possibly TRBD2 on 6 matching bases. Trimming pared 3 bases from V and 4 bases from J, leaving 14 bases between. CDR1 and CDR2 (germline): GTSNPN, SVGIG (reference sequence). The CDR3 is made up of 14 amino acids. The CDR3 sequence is CAWSFSGPSDTQYF. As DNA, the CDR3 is TGTGCCTGGAGCTTTAGCGGACCGTCAGATACGCAGTATTTT.

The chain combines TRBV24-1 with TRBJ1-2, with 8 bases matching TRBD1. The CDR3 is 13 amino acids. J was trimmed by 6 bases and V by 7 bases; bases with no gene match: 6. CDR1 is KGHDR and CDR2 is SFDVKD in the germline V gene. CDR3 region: CATRPQGADGYTF. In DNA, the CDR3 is TGTGCCACCAGGCCGCAGGGGGCGGATGGCTACACCTTC.

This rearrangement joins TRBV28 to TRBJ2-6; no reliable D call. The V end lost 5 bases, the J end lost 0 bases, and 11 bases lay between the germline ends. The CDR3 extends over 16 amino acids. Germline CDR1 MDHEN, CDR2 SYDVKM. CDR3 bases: TGTGCCAGCAGTCCCACAGAGCCCTCTGGGGCCAACGTCCTGACTTTC. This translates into CASSPTEPSGANVLTF.

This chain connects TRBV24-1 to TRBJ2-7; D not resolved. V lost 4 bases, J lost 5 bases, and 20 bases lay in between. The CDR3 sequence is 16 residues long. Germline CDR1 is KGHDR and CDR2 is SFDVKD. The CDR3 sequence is CATSDRGPISPHEQYV. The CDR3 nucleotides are TGTGCCACCAGTGACCGTGGACCAATTTCCCCCCACGAGCAGTACGTC.